This T cell receptor beta chain was found in a study of T cell changes during pregnancy in multiple sclerosis. The germline gives CDR1 SNHLY, CDR2 FYNNEI. Deletions cut 4 bases from V and 6 bases from J, with 13 bases between. The CDR3 is 13 residues long. The method was immunoSEQ multiplex PCR; TCRdb's version includes in-frame clones alone and lacks a portion of them. The data hold 45,000 to 60,000 clones, with approximately 90% observed a single time. The material sequenced was peripheral blood, taken in the first trimester of pregnancy. The clonotype comes from a female donor with multiple sclerosis, enrolled in a pregnancy study. This chain connects TRBV2 to TRBJ2-7, with a possible D match to TRBD2 (6 bases). The CDR3 DNA reads as TGTGCCAGCAGTGCGGGAGTCACGACCGAGCAGTACTTC. This translates into CASSAGVTTEQYF.